The 6 T cell receptor beta chains below were found in one sample sequenced in a study of T cell responses to AZD1222 COVID-19 vaccine. The protocol was immunoSEQ multiplex PCR, while the TCRdb copy is restricted to in-frame clones and leaves out a portion. Counted here are tens of thousands of clones, roughly 75% occurring once; the ten biggest clones make up 3% to 5%. Sequencing used peripheral blood, obtained on day 0 of AZD1222 vaccination. The receptors were sampled from an adult in good health.

This chain links TRBV12-3 or TRBV12-4 with TRBJ2-4; D is unclear. The CDR3 extends over 13 amino acids. V lost 4 bases and J 7 bases, leaving 11 bases between the germline ends. CDR3 nucleotide sequence: TGTGCCAGCAGTTACTCGGCCTCGAACATTCAGTACTTC. Translating gives CASSYSASNIQYF.

The genes are TRBV19 and TRBJ2-1; the D gene could be TRBD1 or TRBD2 (5 bases each). Between the trimmed V and J ends, which lost 2 bases and 5 bases, there was a span of 22 bases. CDR3 size: 18 residues. From germline, CDR1 is LNHDA and CDR2 SQIVND (reference sequence). CDR3 sequence reads: CASSISGAGAKPHNEQFF. In DNA form, the CDR3 reads TGTGCCAGTAGTATATCCGGGGCAGGCGCGAAGCCACACAATGAGCAGTTCTTC.

The J gene is TRBJ1-6, the V gene TRBV28; D ambiguous. V was clipped by 3 bases and J by 0 bases, with 6 bases between them. Germline V gene data show CDR1 as MDHEN and CDR2 as SYDVKM. The CDR3 is made up of 15 amino acids. The CDR3, as DNA: TGTGCCAGCAGTTTCGGGAGCTCCTATAATTCACCCCTCCACTTT. It is translated as CASSFGSSYNSPLHF.

DNA for the CDR3: TGTGCCAGTAAGGAGATGGAGTTGAACATTCAGTACTTC. Translating it yields CASKEMELNIQYF. The chain couples TRBV19 to TRBJ2-4; no firm D call. Per germline, CDR1 LNHDA and CDR2 SQIVND (reference sequence). The CDR3 is 13 residues long. V was shortened by 7 bases and J by 7 bases, with 14 bases between the two germline ends.

The rearrangement joins TRBV6-2 or TRBV6-3 to TRBJ2-7; D may match TRBD1 or TRBD2 (5 bases each). Germline V lookup: CDR1 MNHEY, CDR2 SVGEGT. This CDR3 is 14 amino acids long. The V end lost 6 bases, the J end lost 5 bases, and 17 bases lay between the germline ends. CDR3 in DNA: TGTGCCAGCAGCCGCCCCCCGAGAGGGGACGAGCAGTACTTC. Translation: CASSRPPRGDEQYF.

The rearrangement links TRBV28 to TRBJ1-6; D is unclear. Germline CDR1 MDHEN, CDR2 SYDVKM. Trimming took off 8 bases at V and 6 bases at J, with 5 bases between the two ends. CDR3 length equals 11 residues. The CDR3 loop is CASASNSPLHF. The CDR3 coding sequence is TGTGCCAGCGCCAGTAATTCACCCCTCCACTTT.